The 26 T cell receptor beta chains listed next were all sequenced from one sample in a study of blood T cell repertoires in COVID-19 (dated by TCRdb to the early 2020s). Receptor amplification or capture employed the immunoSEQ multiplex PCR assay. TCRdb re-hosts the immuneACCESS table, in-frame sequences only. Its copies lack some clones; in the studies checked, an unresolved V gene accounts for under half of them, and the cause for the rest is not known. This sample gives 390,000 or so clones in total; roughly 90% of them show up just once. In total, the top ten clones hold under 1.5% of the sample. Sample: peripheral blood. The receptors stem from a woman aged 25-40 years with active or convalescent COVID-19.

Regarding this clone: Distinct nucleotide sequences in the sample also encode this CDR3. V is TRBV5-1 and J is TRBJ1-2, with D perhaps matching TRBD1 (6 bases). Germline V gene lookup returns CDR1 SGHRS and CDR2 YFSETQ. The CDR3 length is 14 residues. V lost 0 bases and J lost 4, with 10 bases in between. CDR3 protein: CASSLGQGSYGYTF. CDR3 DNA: TGCGCCAGCAGCTTGGGGCAGGGGTCCTATGGCTACACCTTC.

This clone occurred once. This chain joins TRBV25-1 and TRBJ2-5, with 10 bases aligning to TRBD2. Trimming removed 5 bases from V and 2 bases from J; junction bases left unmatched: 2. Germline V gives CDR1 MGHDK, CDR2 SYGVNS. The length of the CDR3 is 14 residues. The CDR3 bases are TGTGCCAGCAGTCTAGCGGGGGTTCAAGAGACCCAGTACTTC. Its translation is CASSLAGVQETQYF.

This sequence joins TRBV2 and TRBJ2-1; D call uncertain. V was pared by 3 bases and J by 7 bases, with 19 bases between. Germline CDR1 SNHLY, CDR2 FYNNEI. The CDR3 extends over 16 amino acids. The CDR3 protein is CASSDQARGSGNEQFF. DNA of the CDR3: TGTGCCAGCAGTGACCAAGCCCGCGGTTCTGGGAATGAGCAGTTCTTC.

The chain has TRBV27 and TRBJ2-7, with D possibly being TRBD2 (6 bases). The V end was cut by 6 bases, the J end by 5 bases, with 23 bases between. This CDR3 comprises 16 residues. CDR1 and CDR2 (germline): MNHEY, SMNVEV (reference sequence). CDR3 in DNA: TGTGCCAGCAGCTCCACCTCAAGACTAGTCAGACACGAGCAGTACTTC. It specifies CASSSTSRLVRHEQYF.

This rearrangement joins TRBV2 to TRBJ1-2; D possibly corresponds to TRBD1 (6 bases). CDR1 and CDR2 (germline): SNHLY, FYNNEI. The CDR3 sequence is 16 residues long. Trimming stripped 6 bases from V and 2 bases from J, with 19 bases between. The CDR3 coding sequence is TGTGCCAGCAGCCCTATCGATGGGGGCGGAAACTATGGCTACACCTTC. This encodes CASSPIDGGGNYGYTF.

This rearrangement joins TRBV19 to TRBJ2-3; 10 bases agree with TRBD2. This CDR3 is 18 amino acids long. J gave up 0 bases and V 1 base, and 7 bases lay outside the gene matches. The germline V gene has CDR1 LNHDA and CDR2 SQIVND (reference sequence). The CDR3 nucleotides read TGTGCCAGTAGTATAGTCGCTAGCGGGGGTCTAAGCACAGATACGCAGTATTTT. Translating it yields CASSIVASGGLSTDTQYF.

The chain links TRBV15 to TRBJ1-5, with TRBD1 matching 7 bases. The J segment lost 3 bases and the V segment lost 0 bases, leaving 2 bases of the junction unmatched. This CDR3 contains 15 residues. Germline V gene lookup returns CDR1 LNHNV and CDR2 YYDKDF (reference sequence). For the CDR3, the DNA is TGTGCCACCAGCAGAGAAGGGACAGTCAATCAGCCCCAGCATTTT. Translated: CATSREGTVNQPQHF.

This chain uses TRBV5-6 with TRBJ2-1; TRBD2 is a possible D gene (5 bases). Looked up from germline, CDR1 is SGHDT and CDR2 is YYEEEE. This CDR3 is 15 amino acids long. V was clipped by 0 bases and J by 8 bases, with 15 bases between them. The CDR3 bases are TGTGCCAGCAGCTTGGCTGACCGGGATGGCGATGAGCAGTTCTTC. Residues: CASSLADRDGDEQFF.

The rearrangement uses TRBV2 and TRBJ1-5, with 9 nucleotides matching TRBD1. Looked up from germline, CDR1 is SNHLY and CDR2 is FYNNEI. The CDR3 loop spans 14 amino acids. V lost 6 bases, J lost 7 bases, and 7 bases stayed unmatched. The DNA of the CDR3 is TGTGCCAGCAGCGGGACAGGGATTGGCCAGCCCCAGCATTTT. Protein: CASSGTGIGQPQHF.

The CDR3 DNA reads TGTGCCAGCAGTTACCCCCCTACGACAGAGAACACTGAAGCTTTCTTT. This codes for CASSYPPTTENTEAFF. The chain couples TRBV6-2 or TRBV6-3 to TRBJ1-1; the D gene is possibly TRBD1 (5 bases). CDR1 and CDR2 from the germline V gene are MNHEY and SVGEGT. The CDR3 spans 16 residues. Trimming left V 2 bases short and J 1 base short, with 14 bases between.

Written as DNA, the CDR3 is TGTGCCAGCAGTTTATCCAGTATCTCAAACTATGGCTACACCTTC. Its protein product is CASSLSSISNYGYTF. The chain links TRBV27 to TRBJ1-2; D not certain. V was shortened by 0 bases and J by 2 bases, with 10 bases between the two germline ends. CDR1 and CDR2 (germline): MNHEY, SMNVEV (reference sequence). This CDR3 is built from 15 residues.

DNA for the CDR3: TGTGCCAGCGGATTCCCTTCGGGCGGGGAGCTGTTTTTT. Its translation is CASGFPSGGELFF. The V gene is TRBV19, the J gene TRBJ2-2; D not certain. The CDR3 runs to 13 residues. Trimming left V 9 bases short and J 7 bases short, with 15 bases between. Germline V gene sequence: CDR1 LNHDA, CDR2 SQIVND (reference sequence). Full variable domain (rest looked up from reference TRBV19 and TRBJ2-2): DGGITQSPKYLFRKEGQNVTLSCEQNLNHDAMYWYRQDPGQGLRLIYYSQIVNDFQKGDIAEGYSVSREKKESFPLTVTSAQKNPTAFYLCASGFPSGGELFFGEGSRLTVL.

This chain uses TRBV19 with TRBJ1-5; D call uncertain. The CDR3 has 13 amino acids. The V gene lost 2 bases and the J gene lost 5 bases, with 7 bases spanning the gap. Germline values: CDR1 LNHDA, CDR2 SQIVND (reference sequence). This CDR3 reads CASSILGDQPQHF. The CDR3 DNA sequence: TGTGCCAGTAGTATACTTGGAGATCAGCCCCAGCATTTT.

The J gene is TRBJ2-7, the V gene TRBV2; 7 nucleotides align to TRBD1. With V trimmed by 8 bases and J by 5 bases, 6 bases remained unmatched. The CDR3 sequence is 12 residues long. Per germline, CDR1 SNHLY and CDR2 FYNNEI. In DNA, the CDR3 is TGTGCCAGCGTCAGGGGGATCGACGAGCAGTACTTC. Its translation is CASVRGIDEQYF.

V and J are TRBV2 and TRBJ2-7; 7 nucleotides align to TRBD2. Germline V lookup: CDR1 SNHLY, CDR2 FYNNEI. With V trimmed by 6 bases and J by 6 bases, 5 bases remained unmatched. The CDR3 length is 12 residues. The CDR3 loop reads CASRQGGGEQYF. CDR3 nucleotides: TGTGCCAGCAGGCAAGGCGGGGGCGAGCAGTACTTC.

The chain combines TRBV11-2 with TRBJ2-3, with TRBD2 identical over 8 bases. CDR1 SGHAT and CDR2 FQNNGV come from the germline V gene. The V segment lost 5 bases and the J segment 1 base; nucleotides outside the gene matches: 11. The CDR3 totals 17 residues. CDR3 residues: CASSQTEAGEGTDTQYF. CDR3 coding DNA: TGTGCCAGCAGCCAAACAGAAGCGGGAGAGGGCACAGATACGCAGTATTTT. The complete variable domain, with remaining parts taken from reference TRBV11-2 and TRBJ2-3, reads EAGVAQSPRYKIIEKRQSVAFWCNPISGHATLYWYQQILGQGPKLLIQFQNNGVVDDSQLPKDRFSAERLKGVDSTLKIQPAKLEDSAVYLCASSQTEAGEGTDTQYFGPGTRLTVL.

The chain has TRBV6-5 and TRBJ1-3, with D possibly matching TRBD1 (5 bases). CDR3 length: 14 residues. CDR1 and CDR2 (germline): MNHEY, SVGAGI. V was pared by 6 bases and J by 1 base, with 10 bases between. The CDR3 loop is CASSQTESGNTIYF. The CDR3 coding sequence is TGTGCCAGCAGCCAGACAGAGTCTGGAAACACCATATATTTT.

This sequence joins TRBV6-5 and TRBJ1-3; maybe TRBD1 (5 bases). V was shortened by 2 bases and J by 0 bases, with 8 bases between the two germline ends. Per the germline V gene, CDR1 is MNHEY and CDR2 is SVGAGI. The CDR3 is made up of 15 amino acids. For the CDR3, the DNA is TGTGCCAGCAGTTACGACAGCCTCTCTGGAAACACCATATATTTT. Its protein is CASSYDSLSGNTIYF.

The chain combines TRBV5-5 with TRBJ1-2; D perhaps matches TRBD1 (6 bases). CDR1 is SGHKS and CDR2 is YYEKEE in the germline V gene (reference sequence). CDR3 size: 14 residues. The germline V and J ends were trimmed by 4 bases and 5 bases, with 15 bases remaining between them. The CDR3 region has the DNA TGTGCCAGCAGCCAAAGGACAGTAGCTTATGGCTACACCTTC. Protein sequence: CASSQRTVAYGYTF.

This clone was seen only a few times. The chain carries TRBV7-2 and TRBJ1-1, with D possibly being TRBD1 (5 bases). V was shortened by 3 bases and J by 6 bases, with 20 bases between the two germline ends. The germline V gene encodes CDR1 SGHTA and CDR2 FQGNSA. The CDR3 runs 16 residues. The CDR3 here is CASSLIFGSGGAEAFF. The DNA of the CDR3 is TGTGCCAGCAGCTTGATCTTCGGTTCTGGGGGGGCTGAAGCTTTCTTT.

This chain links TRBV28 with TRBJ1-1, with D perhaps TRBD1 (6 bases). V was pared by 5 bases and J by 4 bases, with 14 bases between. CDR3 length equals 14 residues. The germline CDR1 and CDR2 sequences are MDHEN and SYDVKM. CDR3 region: CASSEQGEGTEAFF. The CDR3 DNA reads TGTGCCAGCAGTGAACAGGGAGAGGGCACTGAAGCTTTCTTT.

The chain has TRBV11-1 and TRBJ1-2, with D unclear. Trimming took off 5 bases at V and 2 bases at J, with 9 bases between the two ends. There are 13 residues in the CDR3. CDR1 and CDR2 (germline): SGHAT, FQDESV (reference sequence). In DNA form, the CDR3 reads TGTGCCAGCAGCGACATAACGAACTATGGCTACACCTTC. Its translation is CASSDITNYGYTF.

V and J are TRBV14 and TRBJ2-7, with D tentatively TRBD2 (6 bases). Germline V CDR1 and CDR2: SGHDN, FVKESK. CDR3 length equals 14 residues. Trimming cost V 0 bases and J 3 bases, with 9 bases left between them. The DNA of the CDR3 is TGTGCCAGCAGCCAAGATCGGGAGTACTACGAGCAGTACTTC. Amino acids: CASSQDREYYEQYF.

The CDR3 region has the DNA TGTGCCAGTAGTAACAGGGGGATTACCTACGAGCAGTACTTC. Amino acids: CASSNRGITYEQYF. The V and J genes are TRBV19 and TRBJ2-7; 8 positions agree with TRBD1. Germline V lookup: CDR1 LNHDA, CDR2 SQIVND (reference sequence). This CDR3 has 14 residues. With V trimmed by 4 bases and J by 2 bases, 4 bases remained unmatched.

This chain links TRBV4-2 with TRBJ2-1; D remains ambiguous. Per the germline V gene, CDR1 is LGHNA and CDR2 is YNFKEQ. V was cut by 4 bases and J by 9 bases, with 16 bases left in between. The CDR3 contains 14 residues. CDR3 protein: CASSPEYAAIEQFF. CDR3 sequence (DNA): TGTGCCAGCAGCCCTGAATACGCGGCTATTGAGCAGTTCTTC.

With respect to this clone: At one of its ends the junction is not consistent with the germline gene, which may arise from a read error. The CDR3 DNA is TGCGCCAGCAGTGACCCATTAATACTAGCGAAAGAGCGGTACTTC. It is translated as CASSDPLILAKERYF. The chain recombines TRBV10-2 with TRBJ2-7; 7 nucleotides line up with TRBD2. The germline V gene has CDR1 WSHSY and CDR2 SAAADI. The CDR3 is 15 residues long.